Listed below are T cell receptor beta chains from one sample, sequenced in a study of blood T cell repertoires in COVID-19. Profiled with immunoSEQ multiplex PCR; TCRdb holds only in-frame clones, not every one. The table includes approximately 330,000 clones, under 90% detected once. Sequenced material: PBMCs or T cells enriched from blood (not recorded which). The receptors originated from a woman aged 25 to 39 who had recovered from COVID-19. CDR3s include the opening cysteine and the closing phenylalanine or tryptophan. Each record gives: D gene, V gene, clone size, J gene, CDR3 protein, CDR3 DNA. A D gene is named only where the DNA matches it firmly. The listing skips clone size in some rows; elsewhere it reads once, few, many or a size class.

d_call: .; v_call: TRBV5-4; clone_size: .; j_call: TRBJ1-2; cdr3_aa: CASSSGTFMGAPYGYTF; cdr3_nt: TGTGCCAGCAGCTCCGGCACTTTCATGGGGGCGCCCTATGGCTACACCTTC
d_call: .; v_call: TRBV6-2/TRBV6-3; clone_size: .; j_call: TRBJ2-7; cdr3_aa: CASSYRQGLYEQYF; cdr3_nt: TGTGCCAGCAGTTACAGACAGGGACTGTACGAGCAGTACTTC
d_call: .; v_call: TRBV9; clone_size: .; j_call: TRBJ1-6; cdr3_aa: CASSGLGDSPNSPLHF; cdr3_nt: TGTGCCAGCAGCGGTCTTGGGGACTCGCCTAATTCACCCCTCCACTTT
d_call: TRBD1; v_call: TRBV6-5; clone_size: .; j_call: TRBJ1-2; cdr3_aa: CASSLGQANGYTF; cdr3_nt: TGTGCCAGCAGCCTAGGACAGGCGAATGGCTACACCTTC
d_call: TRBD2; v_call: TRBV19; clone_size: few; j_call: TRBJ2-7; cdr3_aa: CASSPREGYEQYF; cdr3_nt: TGTGCCAGTAGTCCCCGGGAGGGCTACGAGCAGTACTTC
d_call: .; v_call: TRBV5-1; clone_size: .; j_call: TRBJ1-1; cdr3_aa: CASRLLDDTEAFF; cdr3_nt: TGCGCCAGCCGCCTTCTAGATGACACTGAAGCTTTCTTT
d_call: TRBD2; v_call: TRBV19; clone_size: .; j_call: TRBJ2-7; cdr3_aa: CASSKGLPNYEQYF; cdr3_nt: TGTGCCAGTAGTAAGGGACTACCTAACTACGAGCAGTACTTC
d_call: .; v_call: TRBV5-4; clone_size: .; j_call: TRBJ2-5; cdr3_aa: CASSLWVAQETQYF; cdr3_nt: TGTGCCAGCAGCTTGTGGGTAGCCCAAGAGACCCAGTACTTC
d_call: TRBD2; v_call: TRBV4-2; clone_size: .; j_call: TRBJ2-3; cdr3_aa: CASSQERGLAGKDTQYF; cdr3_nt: TGTGCCAGCAGCCAAGAGCGGGGTCTAGCGGGAAAAGATACGCAGTATTTT
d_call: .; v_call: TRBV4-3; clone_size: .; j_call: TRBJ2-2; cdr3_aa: CASSQDRLNTGELFF; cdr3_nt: TGCGCCAGCAGCCAAGACAGGCTAAACACCGGGGAGCTGTTTTTT
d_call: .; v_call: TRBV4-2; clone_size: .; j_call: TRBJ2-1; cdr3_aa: CASSPLANYNEQFF; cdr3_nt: TGTGCCAGCAGCCCCCTAGCGAACTACAATGAGCAGTTCTTC
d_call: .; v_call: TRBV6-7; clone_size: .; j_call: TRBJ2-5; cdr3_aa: CASSYSLVKTQYF; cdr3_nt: TGTGCCAGCAGTTACTCACTAGTTAAGACCCAGTACTTC
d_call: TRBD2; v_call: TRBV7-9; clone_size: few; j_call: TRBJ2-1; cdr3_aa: CASSLGPAGGREQFF; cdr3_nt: TGTGCCAGCAGCTTAGGTCCAGCGGGAGGGCGAGAGCAGTTCTTC
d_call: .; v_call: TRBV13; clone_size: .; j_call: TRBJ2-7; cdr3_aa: CASSLVGVPHEQYF; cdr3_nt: TGTGCCAGCAGCTTAGTCGGGGTTCCCCACGAGCAGTACTTC
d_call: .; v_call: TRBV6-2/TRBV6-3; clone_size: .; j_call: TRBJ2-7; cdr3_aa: CASSYQPVTSGFYEQYF; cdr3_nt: TGTGCCAGCAGTTACCAACCTGTGACAAGCGGGTTCTACGAGCAGTACTTC
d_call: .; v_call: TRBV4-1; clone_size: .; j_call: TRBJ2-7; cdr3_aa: CASSLNQGTSYEQYF; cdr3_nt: TGCGCCAGCAGTCTAAACCAGGGGACCTCCTACGAGCAGTACTTC
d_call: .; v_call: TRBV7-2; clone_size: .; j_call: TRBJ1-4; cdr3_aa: CASQRQAADEKLFF; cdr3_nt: TGTGCCAGCCAAAGACAGGCCGCCGATGAAAAACTGTTTTTT
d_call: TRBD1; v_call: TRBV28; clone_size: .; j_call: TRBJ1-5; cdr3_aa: CASSKTGGRQPQHF; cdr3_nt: TGTGCCAGCAGTAAGACAGGGGGTCGTCAGCCCCAGCATTTT
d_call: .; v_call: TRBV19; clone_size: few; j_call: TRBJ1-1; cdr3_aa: CASSIGRVIDTEAFF; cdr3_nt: TGTGCCAGTAGTATCGGGAGGGTGATCGATACTGAAGCTTTCTTT
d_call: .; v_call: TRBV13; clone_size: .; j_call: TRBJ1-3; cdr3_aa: CASSREYSGNTIYF; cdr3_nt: TGTGCCAGCAGCCGAGAATACTCTGGAAACACCATATATTTT
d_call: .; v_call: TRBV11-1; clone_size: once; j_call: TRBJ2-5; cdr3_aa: CASSLEASPQQTQYF; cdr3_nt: TGTGCCAGCAGCTTAGAGGCTAGCCCCCAACAGACCCAGTACTTC
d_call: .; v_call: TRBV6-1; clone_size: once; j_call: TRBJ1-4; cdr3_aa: CASSATGRGREKLFF; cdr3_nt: TGTGCCAGCAGTGCAACCGGCAGGGGAAGGGAAAAACTGTTTTTT
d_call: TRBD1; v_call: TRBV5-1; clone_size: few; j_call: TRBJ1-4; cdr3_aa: CASSDRGEKLFF; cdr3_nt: TGCGCCAGCAGTGACAGGGGTGAAAAACTGTTTTTT
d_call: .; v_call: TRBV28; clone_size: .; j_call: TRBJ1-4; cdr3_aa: CASSFRGIGEKLFF; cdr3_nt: TGTGCCAGCAGTTTCAGGGGAATTGGGGAAAAACTGTTTTTT
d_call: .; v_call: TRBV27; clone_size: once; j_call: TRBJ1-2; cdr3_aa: CASSLWAGRIWSYGYTF; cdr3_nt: TGTGCCAGCAGTTTATGGGCAGGGAGGATTTGGAGCTATGGCTACACCTTC
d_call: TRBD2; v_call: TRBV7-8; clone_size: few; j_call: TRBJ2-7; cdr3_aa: CASSLSRFQRLAVSYEQYF; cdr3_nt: TGTGCCAGCAGCTTAAGTCGGTTCCAGCGACTAGCGGTCTCCTACGAGCAGTACTTC
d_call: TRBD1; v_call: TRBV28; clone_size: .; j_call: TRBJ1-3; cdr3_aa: CASSPGQGRNTIYF; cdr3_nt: TGTGCCAGCAGTCCAGGACAGGGGAGAAACACCATATATTTT
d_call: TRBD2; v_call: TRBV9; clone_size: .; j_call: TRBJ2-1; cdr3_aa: CASSVEIAGGSGEQFF; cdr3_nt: TGTGCCAGCAGCGTAGAAATAGCGGGAGGGTCTGGTGAGCAGTTCTTC
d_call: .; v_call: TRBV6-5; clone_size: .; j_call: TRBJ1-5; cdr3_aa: CASSYKPYSNQPQHF; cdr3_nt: TGTGCCAGCAGTTATAAGCCATATAGCAATCAGCCCCAGCATTTT
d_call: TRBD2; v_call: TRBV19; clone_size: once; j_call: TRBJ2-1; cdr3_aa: CASSIGGSSGYYNEQFF; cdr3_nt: TGTGCCAGTAGTATTGGTGGGTCTAGCGGATATTACAATGAGCAGTTCTTC
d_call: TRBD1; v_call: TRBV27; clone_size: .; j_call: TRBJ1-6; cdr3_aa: CASSRTGPNSPLHF; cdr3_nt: TGTGCCAGCAGTCGGACAGGGCCAAATTCACCCCTCCACTTT
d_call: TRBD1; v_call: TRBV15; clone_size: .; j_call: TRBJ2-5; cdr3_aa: CATSSLPDRVGKTQYF; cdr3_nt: TGTGCCACCAGCAGCCTCCCTGACAGGGTGGGAAAGACCCAGTACTTC
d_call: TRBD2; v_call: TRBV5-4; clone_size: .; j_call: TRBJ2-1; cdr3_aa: CASSPTGTSVSNEQFF; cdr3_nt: TGTGCCAGCAGCCCCACCGGGACTAGTGTTTCCAATGAGCAGTTCTTC
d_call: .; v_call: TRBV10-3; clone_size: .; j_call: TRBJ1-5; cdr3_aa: CAISLEEVGQPQHF; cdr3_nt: TGTGCCATCAGTTTGGAGGAGGTTGGACAGCCCCAGCATTTT
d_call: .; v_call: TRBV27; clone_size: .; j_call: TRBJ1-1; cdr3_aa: CASSLNEGTEAFF; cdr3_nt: TGTGCCAGCAGTTTAAACGAGGGCACTGAAGCTTTCTTT
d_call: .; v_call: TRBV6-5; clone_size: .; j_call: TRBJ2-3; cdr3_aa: CASSDSAPRTQYF; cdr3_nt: TGTGCCAGCAGCGACTCGGCGCCTAGGACGCAGTATTTT
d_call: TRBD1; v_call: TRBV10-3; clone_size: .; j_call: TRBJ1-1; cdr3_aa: CATFGQGEGTEAFF; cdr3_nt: TGTGCCACCTTTGGACAGGGGGAGGGCACTGAAGCTTTCTTT
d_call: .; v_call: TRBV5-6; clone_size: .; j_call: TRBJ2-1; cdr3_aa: CASSLTDRRGEQFF; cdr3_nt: TGTGCCAGCAGCTTGACGGATCGCCGGGGTGAGCAGTTCTTC
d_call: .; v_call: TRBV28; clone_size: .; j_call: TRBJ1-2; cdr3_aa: CASLRDTTNYGYTF; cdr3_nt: TGTGCCAGCCTTCGGGACACAACTAACTATGGCTACACCTTC
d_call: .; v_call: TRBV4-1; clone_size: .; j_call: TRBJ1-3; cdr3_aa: CASSQDLVRIPGNTIYF; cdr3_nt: TGCGCCAGCAGCCAAGATCTCGTCAGGATCCCTGGAAACACCATATATTTT